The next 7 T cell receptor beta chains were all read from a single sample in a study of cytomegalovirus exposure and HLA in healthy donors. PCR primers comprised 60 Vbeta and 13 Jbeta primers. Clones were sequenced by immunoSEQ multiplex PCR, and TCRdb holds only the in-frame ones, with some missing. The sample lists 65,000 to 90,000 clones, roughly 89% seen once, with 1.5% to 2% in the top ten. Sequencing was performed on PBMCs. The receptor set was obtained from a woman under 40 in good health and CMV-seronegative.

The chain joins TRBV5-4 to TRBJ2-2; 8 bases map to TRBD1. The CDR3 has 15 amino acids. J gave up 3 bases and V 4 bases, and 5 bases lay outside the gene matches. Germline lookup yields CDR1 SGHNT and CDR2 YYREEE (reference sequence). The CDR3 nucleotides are TGTGCCAGCAGCCGAACAGGGGGGTACACCGGGGAGCTGTTTTTT. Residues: CASSRTGGYTGELFF.

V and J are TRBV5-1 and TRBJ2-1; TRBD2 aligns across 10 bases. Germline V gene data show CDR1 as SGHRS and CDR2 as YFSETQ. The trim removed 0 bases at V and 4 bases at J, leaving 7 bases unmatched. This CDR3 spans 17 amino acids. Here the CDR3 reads CASSLVGLAGAYNEQFF. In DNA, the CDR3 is TGCGCCAGCAGCTTGGTCGGGCTAGCGGGAGCTTACAATGAGCAGTTCTTC.

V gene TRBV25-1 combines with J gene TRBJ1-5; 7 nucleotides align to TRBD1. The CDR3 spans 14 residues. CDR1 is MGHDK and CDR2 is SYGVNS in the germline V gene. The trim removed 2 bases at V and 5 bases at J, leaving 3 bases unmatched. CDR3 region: CASSEQGVYQPQHF. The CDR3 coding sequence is TGTGCCAGCAGTGAACAGGGGGTATATCAGCCCCAGCATTTT.

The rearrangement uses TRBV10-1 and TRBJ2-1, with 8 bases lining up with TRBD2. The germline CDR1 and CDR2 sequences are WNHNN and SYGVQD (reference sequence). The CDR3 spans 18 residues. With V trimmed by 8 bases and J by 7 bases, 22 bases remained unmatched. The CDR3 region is CASPITGGPPGSSNEQFF. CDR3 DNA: TGCGCCAGCCCAATAACGGGAGGGCCCCCGGGGTCCTCGAATGAGCAGTTCTTC.

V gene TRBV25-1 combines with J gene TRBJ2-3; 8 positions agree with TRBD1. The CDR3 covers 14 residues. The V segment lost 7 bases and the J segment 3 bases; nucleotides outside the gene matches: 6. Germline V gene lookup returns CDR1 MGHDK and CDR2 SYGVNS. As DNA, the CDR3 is TGTGCCAGCACAAGACAGGGGAGGACAGATACGCAGTATTTT. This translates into CASTRQGRTDTQYF.

CDR3 DNA: TGTGCCAGTAGTATAGATTGGGGCCCCAATCAGCCCCAGCATTTT. The encoded protein is CASSIDWGPNQPQHF. The chain uses TRBV19 and TRBJ1-5; D is perhaps TRBD1 (5 bases). Germline V gene sequence: CDR1 LNHDA, CDR2 SQIVND (reference sequence). V was trimmed by 0 bases and J by 3 bases, leaving 9 bases between them. The CDR3 contains 15 residues.

The CDR3 DNA is TGTGCCAGCAGCTCAACGACAGGGGGGAACTATGGCTACACCTTC. Protein sequence: CASSSTTGGNYGYTF. V and J are TRBV5-6 and TRBJ1-2; 9 nucleotides line up with TRBD1. The CDR3 runs to 15 residues. J was trimmed by 2 bases and V by 3 bases; bases with no gene match: 5. Per germline, CDR1 SGHDT and CDR2 YYEEEE.